One sample yielded the 5 T cell receptor beta chains listed below, sequenced in a study of blood T cells in healthy people across ages (dated by TCRdb to between 2014 and 2016). To prepare the library, 5' RACE was applied. This sample was sequenced with an Illumina HiSeq 2500. A second 7 to 11 cycle PCR used a sample-barcoded 5' primer and a J-beta primer mix. Clones were called with MiXCR by TCRdb after fastp trimmed the public reads at Q25, and only in-frame beta chains were retained. CDR3 protein sequences are deduplicated, and each keeps its most common genes and DNA. Counted in this sample were under 750,000 distinct CDR3 sequences; around half of them appeared once. The biggest ten clones account for around 25% of the sample. Material for sequencing was blood. The receptors were gathered from a man older than 75 in good health.

This chain joins TRBV10-3 and TRBJ1-2, with unresolved D. CDR3 length: 15 residues. Germline V lookup: CDR1 ENHRY, CDR2 SYGVKD. Trimming removed 0 bases at V and 5 bases at J, with 13 bases between. CDR3: CAISESTRSGYGYTF. DNA of the CDR3: TGTGCCATCAGTGAGTCGACCCGGTCCGGTTATGGCTACACCTTC.

There are a few counts of this clonotype. The chain recombines TRBV12-5 with TRBJ2-5; TRBD1 might be the D (5 bases). The germline V gene encodes CDR1 LGHNT and CDR2 FRNRAP. The CDR3 is 13 residues long. V was cut by 6 bases and J by 1 base, with 9 bases left in between. DNA for the CDR3: TGTGCTAGTGGCGGACAACTCCAAGAGACCCAGTACTTC. Residues: CASGGQLQETQYF.

This clonotype was observed a few times. The rearrangement links TRBV29-1 to TRBJ2-7; 10 bases are shared with TRBD1. V shed 3 bases and J 3 bases; nucleotides not matched to a gene: 5. The CDR3 runs to 14 residues. Germline V lookup: CDR1 SQVTM, CDR2 ANQGSEA. The CDR3 nucleotides read TGCAGCGTTGACGGACAGGGGGGAAGCTACGAGCAGTACTTC. This sequence encodes CSVDGQGGSYEQYF.

Comment on this clonotype: This sequence may be a read error, since a much larger clone differs from it by one base. V is TRBV29-1 and J is TRBJ2-1; D is possibly TRBD1 or TRBD2 (5 bases each). Germline CDR1 reads SQVTM; CDR2 reads ANQGSEA. The CDR3 sequence is 13 residues long. For the CDR3, the DNA is TGCAACGTTGAGGGGCTAGCATCGAATGAGCAGTTCTTC. Translated, it gives CNVEGLASNEQFF.

There are a few counts of this clonotype. This chain links TRBV10-3 with TRBJ2-3; the D is unclear. The CDR3 has 14 residues. V gave up 5 bases and J gave up 2 bases, with 11 bases separating them. In germline, CDR1 is ENHRY, CDR2 SYGVKD. The CDR3 coding sequence is TGTGCCATCAGTTTAACAGTGAACACAGATACGCAGTATTTT. This translates into CAISLTVNTDTQYF.